This record looks at one T cell receptor beta chain sequence and its context. Its antigen is as yet unknown. Extracted RNA was reverse transcribed into cDNA, the sequencing template. Profiled with immunoSEQ multiplex PCR; TCRdb holds only in-frame clones, not every one. The data contain some 150,000 clones, around 62% of them singletons. This CDR3 is built from 19 residues. V lost 4 bases to trimming and J lost 8 bases; unmatched junction nucleotides: 23. Per the germline V gene, CDR1 is MNHEY and CDR2 is SMNVEV (reference sequence). The data belong to a study of CD8+ T cells in alopecia areata. Regarding the study as a whole: Researchers report lesional scalp, most notably alopecia totalis/universalis, outstripped normal scalp in clonality. Relative to mice, TCR sharing across patients was less clear, a difference possibly HLA-related. Scalp samples also yield sequences of resident alphabeta T cells from normal skin.

Investigators sorted PBMCs to obtain both CD4+ and CD8+ T cells. The receptor was derived from a human donor in good health. The sample taken for sequencing was CD8+ T cells sorted from blood. This chain joins TRBV27 and TRBJ1-2; TRBD1 matches 9 bases. Written as DNA, the CDR3 is TGTGCCAGCAGTTCCAACGGTCCCTGGGACCGGGACAGGGAGATCGGCTACACCTTC. Its translation: CASSSNGPWDRDREIGYTF.